This T cell receptor (beta chain) was retrieved from a study of cytomegalovirus exposure and HLA in healthy donors. The CDR3 spans 15 residues. Germline values: CDR1 SEHNR, CDR2 FQNEAQ (reference sequence). The PCR contained 60 Vbeta and 13 Jbeta primers. Assay: immunoSEQ multiplex PCR; the TCRdb copy retains only in-frame clones and omits some. Among 100,000 or so clones listed, 60% to 75% were seen once. A remark on this clone: Its antigen is still unknown. An end of the junction differs from the germline gene, which may be a read error.

Findings of the study overall: It emerged from a later analysis that several of the most significant clusters appeared to be linked to common viral pathogens. Highly shared sequence variants in one cluster were likely a sequencing artifact. Association of roughly 18,000 TCR beta sequences with HLA alleles was found at 0.05 false discovery rate in a later analysis.

This TCR came from a middle-aged woman in good health and CMV-seronegative. The chain combines TRBV7-9 with TRBJ1-2; TRBD1 agrees at 7 bases. The specimen sequenced was PBMCs. DNA for the CDR3: TGTTCCAGCAGCTCCGGGGACAGTCCTAACTATGGCTACACCTTC. It encodes CSSSSGDSPNYGYTF.